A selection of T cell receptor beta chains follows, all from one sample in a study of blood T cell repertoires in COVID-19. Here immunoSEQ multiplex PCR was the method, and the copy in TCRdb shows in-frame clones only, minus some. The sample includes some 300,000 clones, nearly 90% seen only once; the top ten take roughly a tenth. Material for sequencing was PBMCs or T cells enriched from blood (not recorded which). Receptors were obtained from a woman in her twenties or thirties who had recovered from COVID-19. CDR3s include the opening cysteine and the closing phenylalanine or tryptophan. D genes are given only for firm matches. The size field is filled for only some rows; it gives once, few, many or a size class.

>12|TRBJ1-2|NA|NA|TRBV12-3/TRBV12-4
CASSLLTVGYTF
TGTGCCAGCAGTTTACTCACTGTTGGCTACACCTTC
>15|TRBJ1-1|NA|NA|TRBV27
CASSHTGSPHTEAFF
TGTGCCAGCAGTCACACAGGGTCCCCACACACTGAAGCTTTCTTT
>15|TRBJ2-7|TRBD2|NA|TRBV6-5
CASSYSVLAGAEQYF
TGTGCCAGCAGTTACAGTGTACTAGCGGGAGCCGAGCAGTACTTC
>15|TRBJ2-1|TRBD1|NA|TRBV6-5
CASSLTGEFYNEQFF
TGTGCCAGCAGTCTCACAGGGGAGTTCTACAATGAGCAGTTCTTC
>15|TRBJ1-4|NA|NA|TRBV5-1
CASSPRTGTNEKLFF
TGCGCCAGCAGCCCAAGAACAGGAACTAATGAAAAACTGTTTTTT
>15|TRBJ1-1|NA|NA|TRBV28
CASIYFGGGNTEAFF
TGTGCCAGCATCTACTTCGGTGGAGGGAACACTGAAGCTTTCTTT
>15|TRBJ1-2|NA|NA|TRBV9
CASSVSLAGDRGYTF
TGTGCCAGCAGCGTAAGTTTGGCAGGGGATAGAGGCTACACCTTC
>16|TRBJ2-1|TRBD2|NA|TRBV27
CASSPTPGTTYNEQFF
TGTGCCAGCAGCCCGACCCCCGGGACTACCTACAATGAGCAGTTCTTC
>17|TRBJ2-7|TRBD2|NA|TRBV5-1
CASSLGLAGGRYYEQYF
TGCGCCAGCAGCTTAGGACTAGCGGGAGGGAGATACTACGAGCAGTACTTC
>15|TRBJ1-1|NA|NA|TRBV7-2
CASSQSSLLGTEAFF
TGTGCCAGCAGCCAATCTAGCTTACTGGGCACTGAAGCTTTCTTT
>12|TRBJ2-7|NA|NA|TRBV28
CASSRSWYEQYF
TGTGCCAGCAGCAGATCATGGTACGAGCAGTACTTC
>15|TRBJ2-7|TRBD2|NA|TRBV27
CASRIGAGVYYEQYF
TGTGCCAGCAGGATTGGGGCGGGAGTTTACTACGAGCAGTACTTC
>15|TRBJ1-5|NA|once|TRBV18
CASSPVDSYNQPQHF
TGTGCCAGCTCACCAGTTGACAGCTACAATCAGCCCCAGCATTTT
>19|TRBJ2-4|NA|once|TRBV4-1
CASSREKMDSRLAKNIQYF
TGCGCCAGCAGCCGAGAAAAAATGGACAGCAGATTAGCCAAAAACATTCAGTACTTC
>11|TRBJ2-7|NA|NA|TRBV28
CASTSPYEQYF
TGTGCCAGCACCTCCCCCTACGAGCAGTACTTC
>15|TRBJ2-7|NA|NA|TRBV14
CASSQAAASFTQQYF
TGTGCCAGCAGCCAAGCTGCGGCTAGCTTTACGCAGCAGTACTTC
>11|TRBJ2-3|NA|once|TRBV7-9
CASSPTDTQYF
TGTGCCAGCAGCCCTACAGATACGCAGTATTTT
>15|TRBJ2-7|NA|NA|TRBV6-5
CASSYSPGVGYEQYF
TGTGCCAGCAGTTATTCCCCGGGAGTGGGTTACGAGCAGTACTTC
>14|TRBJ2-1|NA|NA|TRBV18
CASSPLYRDGEQFF
TGTGCCAGCTCACCGTTATACAGGGATGGTGAGCAGTTCTTC
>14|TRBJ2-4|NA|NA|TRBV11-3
CASSLKEEGNIQYF
TGTGCCAGCAGCTTGAAGGAAGAGGGCAACATTCAGTACTTC
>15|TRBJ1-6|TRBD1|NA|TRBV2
CASTKGQGVYSPLHF
TGTGCCAGCACTAAGGGACAGGGGGTGTATTCACCCCTCCACTTT
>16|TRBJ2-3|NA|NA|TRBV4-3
CASSPTGVNSADTQYF
TGCGCCAGCAGCCCGACGGGGGTAAATTCCGCAGATACGCAGTATTTT
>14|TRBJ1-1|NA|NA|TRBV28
CASSKTGLNTEAFF
TGTGCCAGCAGTAAAACAGGGTTGAACACTGAAGCTTTCTTT
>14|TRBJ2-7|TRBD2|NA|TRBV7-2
CASRSSGSLSEQYF
TGTGCCAGCAGATCTAGCGGGAGTCTATCCGAGCAGTACTTC
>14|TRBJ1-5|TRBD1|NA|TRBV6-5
CASSRGTGNQPQHF
TGTGCCAGCAGTCGGGGGACAGGGAATCAGCCCCAGCATTTT
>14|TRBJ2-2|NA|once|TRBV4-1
CASSLTPGPGELFF
TGCGCCAGCAGCCTGACCCCAGGGCCCGGGGAGCTGTTTTTT
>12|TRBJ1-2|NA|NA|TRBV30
CAWSLPGYGYTF
TGTGCCTGGAGTCTACCGGGCTATGGCTACACCTTC
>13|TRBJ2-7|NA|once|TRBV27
CASSSRGAYEQYF
TGTGCCAGCAGTTCCAGGGGAGCCTACGAGCAGTACTTC
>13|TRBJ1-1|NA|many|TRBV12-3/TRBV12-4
CASRSGWSTEAFF
TGTGCCAGCAGATCAGGGTGGAGCACTGAAGCTTTCTTT
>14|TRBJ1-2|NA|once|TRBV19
CASSSRDTNYGYTF
TGTGCCAGTAGTTCCAGGGATACAAACTATGGCTACACCTTC
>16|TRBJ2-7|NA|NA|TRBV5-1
CASSLYPGVRFHEQYF
TGCGCCAGCAGCTTGTACCCGGGAGTTAGATTCCACGAGCAGTACTTC
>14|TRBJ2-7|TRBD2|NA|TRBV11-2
CASSLVREVGEQYF
TGTGCCAGCAGCTTAGTCCGGGAGGTCGGCGAGCAGTACTTC
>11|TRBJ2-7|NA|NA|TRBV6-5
CASSYSGEQYF
TGTGCCAGCAGTTACTCCGGGGAGCAGTACTTC
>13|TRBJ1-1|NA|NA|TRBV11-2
CASSPRVGTEAFF
TGTGCCAGCAGCCCCCGGGTTGGGACTGAAGCTTTCTTT
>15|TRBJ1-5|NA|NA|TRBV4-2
CASSQGVGSQWPQHF
TGTGCCAGCAGCCAAGGAGTCGGTTCCCAATGGCCCCAGCATTTT
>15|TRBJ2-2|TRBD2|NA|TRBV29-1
CSAAGLAGAVGELFF
TGCAGCGCAGCGGGACTAGCGGGAGCGGTCGGGGAGCTGTTTTTT
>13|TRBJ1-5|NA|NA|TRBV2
CASSGRGGQPQHF
TGTGCCAGCAGTGGCCGGGGTGGACAGCCCCAGCATTTT
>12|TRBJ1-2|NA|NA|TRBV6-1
CASSEQGHGYTF
TGTGCCAGCAGTGAACAGGGGCATGGCTACACCTTC
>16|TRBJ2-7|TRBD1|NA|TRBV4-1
CASSQEAGTGAYEQYF
TGCGCCAGCAGCCAAGAGGCAGGGACAGGGGCCTACGAGCAGTACTTC
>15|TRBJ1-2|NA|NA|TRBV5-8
CASSLTRVGYYGYTF
TGTGCCAGCAGCCTGACCAGGGTGGGTTACTATGGCTACACCTTC
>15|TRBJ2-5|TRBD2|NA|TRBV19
CASTDHSGRGETQYF
TGTGCCAGTACCGACCATAGCGGGAGAGGAGAGACCCAGTACTTC
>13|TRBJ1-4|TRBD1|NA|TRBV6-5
CATRGTGGEKLFF
TGTGCCACCCGAGGGACAGGAGGCGAAAAACTGTTTTTT
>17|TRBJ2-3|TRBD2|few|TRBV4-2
CASSQDRVGGPGDTQYF
TGTGCCAGCAGCCAAGATCGGGTGGGAGGGCCTGGAGATACGCAGTATTTT
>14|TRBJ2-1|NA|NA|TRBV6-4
CASSILPETGEQFF
TGTGCCAGCAGTATACTTCCCGAGACTGGGGAGCAGTTCTTC
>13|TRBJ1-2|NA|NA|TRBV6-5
CASGQGQGDGYTF
TGTGCCAGCGGGCAAGGCCAGGGTGATGGCTACACCTTC
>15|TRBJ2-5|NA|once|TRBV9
CASSVGGSFQETQYF
TGTGCCAGCAGCGTAGGGGGCTCGTTCCAAGAGACCCAGTACTTC
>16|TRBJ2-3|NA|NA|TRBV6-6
CASSRVLEETTDTQYF
TGTGCCAGCAGTCGTGTCTTAGAGGAAACCACAGATACGCAGTATTTT
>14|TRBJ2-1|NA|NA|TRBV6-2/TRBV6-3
CASSRSSEGGEQFF
TGTGCCAGCAGCCGGTCATCAGAGGGTGGTGAGCAGTTCTTC
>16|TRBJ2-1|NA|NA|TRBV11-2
CASSREFLASYNEQFF
TGTGCCAGCAGCCGAGAGTTCCTAGCTAGTTACAATGAGCAGTTCTTC
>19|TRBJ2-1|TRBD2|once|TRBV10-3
CAISGGGTSGSASYNEQFF
TGTGCCATCAGTGGGGGGGGGACTAGCGGGAGCGCTTCCTACAATGAGCAGTTCTTC
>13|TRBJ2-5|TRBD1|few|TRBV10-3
CAIGGDRVETQYF
TGTGCCATCGGCGGAGACAGGGTTGAGACCCAGTACTTC
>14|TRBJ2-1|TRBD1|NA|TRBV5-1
CASSRDRVHNEQFF
TGCGCCAGCAGCCGGGACAGGGTACACAATGAGCAGTTCTTC
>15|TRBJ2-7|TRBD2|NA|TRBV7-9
CASSPSSGSVYEQYF
TGTGCCAGCAGCCCATCTAGCGGGAGTGTATACGAGCAGTACTTC
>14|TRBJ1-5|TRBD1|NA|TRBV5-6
CASSTRQGSQPQHF
TGTGCCAGCAGCACCCGACAGGGGTCTCAGCCCCAGCATTTT
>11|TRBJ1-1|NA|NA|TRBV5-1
CASRRGTEAFF
TGCGCCAGCAGAAGGGGGACTGAAGCTTTCTTT
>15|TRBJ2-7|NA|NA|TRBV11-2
CASSGLRQKFYEQYF
TGTGCCAGCAGCGGACTTCGACAAAAATTCTACGAGCAGTACTTC
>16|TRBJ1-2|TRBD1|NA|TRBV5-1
CASSLKTGGPYYGYTF
TGCGCCAGCAGCCTAAAGACAGGGGGGCCTTACTATGGCTACACCTTC
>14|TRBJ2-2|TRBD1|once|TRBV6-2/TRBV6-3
CASSPTGSTGELFF
TGTGCCAGCAGTCCGACAGGGAGCACCGGGGAGCTGTTTTTT
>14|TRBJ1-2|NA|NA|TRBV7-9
CASSLEGGARGYTF
TGTGCCAGCAGCTTAGAAGGAGGGGCGCGGGGCTACACCTTC